This T cell receptor (beta chain) was sequenced during a study of regulatory T cells in long-lasting Graves disease. Specified time point: newly diagnosed GD, antithyroid drugs for less than 3 months. RNA from PBMCs was the source of the TCR library. The guidelines of the American Thyroid Association were the basis for diagnosing Graves' disease. General study points: Clonotypes that were public and shared totalled 2,500 to 3,000 in persistent patients versus 750 to 1,000 in new patients.

With 3 bases removed from V and 5 bases from J, the gap between germline ends came to 4 bases. The CDR3 totals 10 residues. Germline V gives CDR1 DFQATT, CDR2 SNEGSKA (reference sequence). TCR beta libraries were built with iRepertoire HTBI primers and Arm-PCR of CDR3 regions. In the original processing: Among the samples, around 61 TRBV and some 15 TRBJ segments were identified. TCRdb reprocessed the multiplex PCR reads via MiXCR and lists one record per CDR3 protein. These V and J calls rely on TCRdb rather than the paper's analysis. This sample has roughly 500,000 distinct CDR3 sequences, with 12% to 15% found just once. Of note for this clonotype: The antigen is not known.

These data were also reused for a study on T cells in Graves' hyperthyroidism and ophthalmopathy. From that study: The hyperthyroidism was newly diagnosed and had lasted under 2 months; the patients were aged 18 to 65.

The sequenced sample was peripheral blood mononuclear cells (PBMCs), obtained at new diagnosis, from a patient treated with antithyroid drugs. The chain joins TRBV20-1 to TRBJ2-5; D is unclear. The receptor was derived from a woman in her forties or fifties with Graves disease. The chain's CDR3 is CSASGETQYF. CDR3 in DNA: TGCAGTGCTAGCGGTGAGACCCAGTACTTC.